The 4 T cell receptor beta chains reported below all come from one sample, sequenced in a study of CD8 T cells in ankylosing spondylitis. In TCRdb, the 5' RACE reads were re-called with MiXCR into one record per CDR3 protein. Among roughly 200,000 distinct CDR3 sequences listed, roughly 25% were seen once. What was sequenced was blood, either unsorted or a sorted T cell fraction (not recorded which). The origin of the receptors is a male donor with ankylosing spondylitis or in good health (not recorded which).

In this sample, this clonotype turned up many times. The chain is built from TRBV28 and TRBJ2-1; 8 bases match TRBD2. After removal of 6 bases from V and 6 bases from J, the junction contained 7 bases not matched to a gene. The CDR3 extends over 14 amino acids. The germline V gene encodes CDR1 MDHEN and CDR2 SYDVKM. The CDR3 loop is CASRQTSAVNEQFF. The CDR3, as DNA: TGTGCCAGCAGACAGACTAGCGCAGTCAATGAGCAGTTCTTC.

This clonotype was counted ten times or more. V and J are TRBV12-3 or TRBV12-4 and TRBJ1-2; perhaps TRBD1 as D (5 bases). This CDR3 region has 13 residues. V was shortened by 3 bases and J by 4 bases, with 9 bases between the two germline ends. The CDR3 region has the DNA TGTGCCAGCAGTTTGGGGCAGATCTATGGCTACACCTTC. Its protein product is CASSLGQIYGYTF.

In its sample, this clonotype was seen many times. The chain couples TRBV6-1 to TRBJ2-7; a possible D gene is TRBD1 (6 bases). This CDR3 has 13 amino acids. CDR1 is MNHNS and CDR2 is SASEGT in the germline V gene. V gave up 5 bases and J gave up 3 bases, with 11 bases separating them. As DNA, the CDR3 is TGTGCCAGCAGTCGGACAGCGAGCTACGAGCAGTACTTC. It codes for CASSRTASYEQYF.

This clonotype was recorded at least ten times. The rearrangement uses TRBV10-3 and TRBJ2-3, with D possibly being TRBD1 (7 bases). V lost 2 bases to trimming and J lost 6 bases, with 12 bases between them. The CDR3 contains 14 residues. The germline V gene encodes CDR1 ENHRY and CDR2 SYGVKD. CDR3 nucleotide sequence: TGTGCCATCAGTGAGGGCAGGGGGACTGATACGCAGTATTTT. The encoded protein is CAISEGRGTDTQYF.